The next 16 T cell receptor beta chains were all read from a single sample in a study of identical twins. TCRdb redid the calling of the 5' RACE reads with MiXCR, one entry per CDR3 protein. Among 200,000 to 300,000 distinct CDR3 sequences listed, about 7.5% were seen once. These same records also appear under a second study, on yellow fever vaccine responses in identical twins.

The sample was CD8+ T cells sorted from blood. All receptors come from a young woman in good health.

This clonotype was seen more than once but under ten times. The chain couples TRBV20-1 to TRBJ2-7, with no clear D. The V end lost 3 bases, the J end lost 2 bases, and 14 bases lay between the germline ends. Germline CDR1 and CDR2: DFQATT and SNEGSKA (reference sequence). The CDR3 runs to 14 residues. The CDR3: CSASGLGRPYEQYV. In DNA, the CDR3 is TGCAGTGCTAGCGGCTTGGGCAGACCCTACGAGCAGTACGTC.

CDR3 bases: TGTGCCAGCAGCTTAGGACTAGCGGATGGGCATGAGCAGTTCTTC. It codes for CASSLGLADGHEQFF. The rearrangement links TRBV11-2 to TRBJ2-1; 9 bases are shared with TRBD2. V was pared by 1 base and J by 8 bases, with 6 bases of the junction left unmatched. Germline CDR1 reads SGHAT; CDR2 reads FQNNGV. The CDR3 spans 15 residues.

This clonotype was detected ten times or more. The chain couples TRBV20-1 to TRBJ2-1, with 9 bases that match TRBD2. J lost 4 bases, V lost 3 bases, and 7 bases had no gene match. CDR1 is DFQATT and CDR2 is SNEGSKA in the germline V gene (reference sequence). The CDR3 extends over 15 amino acids. The CDR3 is CSARASGTFYNEQFF. The CDR3 DNA reads TGCAGTGCTAGGGCTAGCGGGACCTTTTACAATGAGCAGTTCTTC.

The chain uses TRBV20-1 and TRBJ2-1, with TRBD2 identical over 8 bases. CDR3 length: 18 residues. Per the germline V gene, CDR1 is DFQATT and CDR2 is SNEGSKA (reference sequence). The junction had 19 bases not matched to a gene; V was cut back by 1 base and J by 8 bases. Written as DNA, the CDR3 is TGCAGTGCTAGAGCCGCAGAGGGCCCCACGGCGGGAGGCCATGAGCAGTTCTTC. Its protein product is CSARAAEGPTAGGHEQFF.

This clonotype was seen many times. This chain connects TRBV5-1 to TRBJ2-1, with 8 positions matching TRBD1. Looked up from germline, CDR1 is SGHRS and CDR2 is YFSETQ. The V gene end was trimmed by 3 bases and the J gene end by 8 bases; junction bases not matched to a gene: 7. The CDR3 sequence is 14 residues long. The CDR3 bases are TGCGCCAGCAGCTGGACCACAGGGGGGTATGAGCAGTTCTTC. Translation: CASSWTTGGYEQFF.

The chain is built from TRBV29-1 and TRBJ2-5; D is uncertain. V lost 3 bases and J 8 bases, leaving 13 bases between the germline ends. Germline-derived CDR1 and CDR2 are SQVTM and ANQGSEA. This CDR3 is built from 12 residues. The CDR3 region is CSVDLGVDTQYF. In DNA, the CDR3 is TGCAGCGTTGATCTTGGGGTGGATACCCAGTACTTC. The variable domain in full, completed from reference TRBV29-1 and TRBJ2-5, reads SAVISQKPSRDICQRGTSLTIQCQVDSQVTMMFWYRQQPGQSLTLIATANQGSEATYESGFVIDKFPISRPNLTFSTLTVSNMSPEDSSIYLCSVDLGVDTQYFGPGTRLLVL.

This clonotype was seen only a few times. A junction boundary mismatches the germline segment, possibly from a read error. The chain combines TRBV7-9 with TRBJ2-3; weak D call: TRBD1 (5 bases). This CDR3 region has 14 residues. Germline-derived CDR1 and CDR2 are SEHNR and FQNEAQ (reference sequence). CDR3 region: CVSSLPGMTDTQYF. The CDR3, as DNA: TGTGTCAGCAGCTTACCAGGGATGACAGATACGCAGTATTTT.

V usage is TRBV29-1 and J usage is TRBJ2-2; 11 nucleotides align to TRBD1. Germline trimming cut 0 bases from V and 7 bases from J; bases unmatched to any gene: 7. The CDR3 consists of 16 residues. Germline V gives CDR1 SQVTM, CDR2 ANQGSEA. CDR3 nucleotide sequence: TGCAGCGTTGAAGATCTCGGACAGGGGGCCGACGGGGAGCTGTTTTTT. This gives the protein CSVEDLGQGADGELFF.

This clonotype was picked up many times. V usage is TRBV6-2 or TRBV6-3 and J usage is TRBJ2-7; D not resolved. The CDR3 sequence is 12 residues long. V dropped 2 bases and J dropped 5 bases, with 7 bases sitting between them. Germline V gene sequence: CDR1 MNHEY, CDR2 SVGEGT. CDR3 amino acids: CASSYGVHEQYV. DNA of the CDR3: TGTGCCAGCAGTTACGGCGTCCACGAGCAGTACGTC.

This clonotype was recorded at least ten times. This rearrangement joins TRBV5-6 to TRBJ2-1; D might be TRBD1 (7 bases). The CDR3 extends over 14 amino acids. Trimming removed 4 bases at V and 3 bases at J, with 11 bases between. CDR1 is SGHDT, CDR2 YYEEEE, per germline. The CDR3 here is CASSDRDFYNEQFF. The CDR3 DNA reads as TGTGCCAGCAGCGACAGGGACTTCTACAATGAGCAGTTCTTC.

This clonotype came up a few times. This chain links TRBV5-6 with TRBJ2-5; 9 nucleotides line up with TRBD1. Germline loops: CDR1 SGHDT, CDR2 YYEEEE. The CDR3 totals 14 residues. V shed 0 bases and J 5 bases; nucleotides not matched to a gene: 2. In DNA form, the CDR3 reads TGTGCCAGCAGCTTGGGGACAGGGGCTGAGACCCAGTACTTC. This encodes CASSLGTGAETQYF.

This clonotype has ten or more counts. The chain links TRBV5-1 to TRBJ2-7; D tentatively fits TRBD1 or TRBD2 (5 bases each). The CDR3 sequence is 14 residues long. Trimming shortened V by 0 bases and J by 3 bases, and 10 bases separated the two germline ends. Germline assignment: CDR1 SGHRS and CDR2 YFSETQ. CDR3 in amino acids: CASSLVRDGYEQYF. The CDR3, as DNA: TGCGCCAGCAGCTTGGTTAGGGACGGCTACGAGCAGTACTTC. The complete variable domain, with remaining parts taken from reference TRBV5-1 and TRBJ2-7, reads KAGVTQTPRYLIKTRGQQVTLSCSPISGHRSVSWYQQTPGQGLQFLFEYFSETQRNKGNFPGRFSGRQFSNSRSEMNVSTLELGDSALYLCASSLVRDGYEQYFGPGTRLTVT.

There are many counts of this clonotype. V is TRBV7-9 and J is TRBJ2-2; D is possibly TRBD2 (6 bases). CDR3 length: 14 amino acids. CDR1 SEHNR and CDR2 FQNEAQ come from the germline V gene (reference sequence). Between the trimmed V and J ends, which lost 8 bases and 4 bases, there was a span of 14 bases. The CDR3 here is CASPGGVRTGELFF. Here the CDR3 DNA reads TGTGCCAGCCCCGGAGGGGTTCGCACCGGGGAGCTGTTTTTT.

The table lists this clonotype with many counts. The V call is TRBV2, the J call TRBJ2-1; 9 nucleotides agree with TRBD2. This CDR3 comprises 18 residues. Germline loops: CDR1 SNHLY, CDR2 FYNNEI. V dropped 3 bases and J dropped 5; count of bases not matched to a gene: 14. Written as DNA, the CDR3 is TGTGCCAGCAGTGACCCAATAGCGGGGGCCCCGCGGGACAATGAGCAGTTCTTC. Its protein is CASSDPIAGAPRDNEQFF.

This clonotype was seen ten or more times. This CDR3 is CASSLVGGRTEAFF. CDR3 sequence (DNA): TGTGCCAGCAGCTTAGTGGGGGGACGGACTGAAGCTTTCTTT. This rearrangement joins TRBV7-8 to TRBJ1-1; D is possibly TRBD1 (5 bases). CDR1 and CDR2 (germline): SGHVS, FQNEAQ. The CDR3 runs 14 residues. V dropped 1 base and J dropped 5 bases, with 11 bases sitting between them.

There are many counts of this clonotype. The chain couples TRBV29-1 to TRBJ2-1; the match to TRBD2 covers 9 bases. The CDR3 totals 18 residues. CDR1 is SQVTM, CDR2 ANQGSEA, per germline. J lost 0 bases, V lost 5 bases, and 14 bases had no gene match. This chain's CDR3 is CSVLQRGDLWSSYNEQFF. As DNA, the CDR3 is TGCAGCGTTCTACAGCGGGGGGACCTATGGAGCTCCTACAATGAGCAGTTCTTC.